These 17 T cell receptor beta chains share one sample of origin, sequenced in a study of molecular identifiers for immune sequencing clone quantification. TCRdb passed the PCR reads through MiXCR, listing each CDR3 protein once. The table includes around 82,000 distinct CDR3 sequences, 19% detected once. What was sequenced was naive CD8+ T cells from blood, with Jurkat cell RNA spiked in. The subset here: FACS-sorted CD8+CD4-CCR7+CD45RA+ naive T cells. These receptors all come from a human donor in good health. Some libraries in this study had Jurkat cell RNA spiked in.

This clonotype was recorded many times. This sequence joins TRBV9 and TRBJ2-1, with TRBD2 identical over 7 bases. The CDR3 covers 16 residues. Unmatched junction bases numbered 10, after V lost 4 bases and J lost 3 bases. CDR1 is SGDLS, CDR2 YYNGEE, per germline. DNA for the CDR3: TGTGCCAGCAGCTCAACCGGCGGGAGTAACTACAATGAGCAGTTCTTC. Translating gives CASSSTGGSNYNEQFF.

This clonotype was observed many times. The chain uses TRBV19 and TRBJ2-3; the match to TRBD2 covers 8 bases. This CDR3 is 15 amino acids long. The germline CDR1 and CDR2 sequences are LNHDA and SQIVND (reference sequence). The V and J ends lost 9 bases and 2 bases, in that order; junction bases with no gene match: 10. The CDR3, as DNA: TGTGCCAGCGGTCGGCTAGCGGGCACCACAGATACGCAGTATTTT. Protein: CASGRLAGTTDTQYF.

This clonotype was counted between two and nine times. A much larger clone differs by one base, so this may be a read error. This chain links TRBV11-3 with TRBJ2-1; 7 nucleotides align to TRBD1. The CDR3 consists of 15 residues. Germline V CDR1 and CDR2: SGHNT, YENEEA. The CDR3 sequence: CASSYRDSARNERFF. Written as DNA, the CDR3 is TGTGCCAGCAGCTACCGGGACAGCGCAAGGAATGAGCGGTTCTTC.

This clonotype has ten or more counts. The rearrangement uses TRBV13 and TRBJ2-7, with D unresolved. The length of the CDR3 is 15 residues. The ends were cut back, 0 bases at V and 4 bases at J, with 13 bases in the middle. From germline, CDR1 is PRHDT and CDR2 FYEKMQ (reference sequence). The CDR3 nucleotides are TGTGCCAGCAGCTTAGGTTTTCAAGGACCTTACGAGCAGTACTTC. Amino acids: CASSLGFQGPYEQYF.

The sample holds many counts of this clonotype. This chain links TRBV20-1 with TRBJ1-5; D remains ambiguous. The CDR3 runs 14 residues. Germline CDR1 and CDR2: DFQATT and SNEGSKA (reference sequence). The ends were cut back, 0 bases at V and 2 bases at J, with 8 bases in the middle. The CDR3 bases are TGCAGTGCTAGAGATGAGATCGGCAATCAGCCCCAGCATTTT. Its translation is CSARDEIGNQPQHF.

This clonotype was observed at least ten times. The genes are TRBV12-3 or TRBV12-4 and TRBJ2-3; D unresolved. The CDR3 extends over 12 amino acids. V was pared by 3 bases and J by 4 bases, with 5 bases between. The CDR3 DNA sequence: TGTGCCAGCAGTTTTTCGGCAGATACGCAGTATTTT. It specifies CASSFSADTQYF.

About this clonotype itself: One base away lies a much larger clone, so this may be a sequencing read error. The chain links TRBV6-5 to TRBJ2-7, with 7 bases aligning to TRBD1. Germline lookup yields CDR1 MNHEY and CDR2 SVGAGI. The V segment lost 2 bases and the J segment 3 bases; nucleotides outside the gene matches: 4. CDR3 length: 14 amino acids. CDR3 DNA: TGTGCCAGCAGTTACGGGACAGCCAACTACGAGCAGTACTTC. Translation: CASSYGTANYEQYF.

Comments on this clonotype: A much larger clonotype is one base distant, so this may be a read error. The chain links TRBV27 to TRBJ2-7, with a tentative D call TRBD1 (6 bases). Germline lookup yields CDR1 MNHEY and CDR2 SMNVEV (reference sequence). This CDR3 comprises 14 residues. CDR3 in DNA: TGTGCCTGCAGTCCCGGACAGACAACCTACGAGCAGTACTTC. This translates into CACSPGQTTYEQYF.

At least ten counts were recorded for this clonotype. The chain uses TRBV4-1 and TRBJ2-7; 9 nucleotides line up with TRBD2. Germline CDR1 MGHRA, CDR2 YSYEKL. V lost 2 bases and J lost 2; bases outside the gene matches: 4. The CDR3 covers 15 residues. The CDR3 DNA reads TGCGCCAGCAGCCAACTTCCTAGCGGGGCCTACGAGCAGTACTTC. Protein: CASSQLPSGAYEQYF.

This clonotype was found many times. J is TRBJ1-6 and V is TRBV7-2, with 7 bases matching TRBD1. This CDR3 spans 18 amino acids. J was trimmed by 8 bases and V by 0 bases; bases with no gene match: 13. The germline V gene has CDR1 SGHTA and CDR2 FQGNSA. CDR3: CASSLAQGSYRWDSPLHF. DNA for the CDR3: TGTGCCAGCAGCTTAGCACAGGGGTCGTATAGATGGGATTCACCCCTCCACTTT.

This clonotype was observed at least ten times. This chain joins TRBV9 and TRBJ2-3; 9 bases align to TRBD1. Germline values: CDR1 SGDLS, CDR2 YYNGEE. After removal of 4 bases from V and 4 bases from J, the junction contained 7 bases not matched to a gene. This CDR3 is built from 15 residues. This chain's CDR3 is CASSLRDRVPDTQYF. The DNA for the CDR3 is TGTGCCAGCAGCCTCCGGGACAGGGTACCAGATACGCAGTATTTT.

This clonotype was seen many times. The CDR3 DNA sequence: TGCGCCAGCAGCCAAGATCGGGGACAGTTCAATCAGCCCCAGCATTTT. Translation: CASSQDRGQFNQPQHF. This rearrangement joins TRBV4-3 to TRBJ1-5; 7 bases agree with TRBD1. Germline V gene sequence: CDR1 LGHNA, CDR2 YSLEER. The CDR3 has 16 amino acids. V dropped 0 bases and J dropped 3; count of bases not matched to a gene: 5.

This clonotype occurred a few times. DNA of the CDR3: TGTGCCAGCAGTCCTCTTAATAGCGGAATTTACAATGAGCAGTTCTTC. This sequence encodes CASSPLNSGIYNEQFF. This sequence joins TRBV6-2 or TRBV6-3 and TRBJ2-1; D is possibly TRBD2 (6 bases). Trimming stripped 5 bases from V and 4 bases from J, with 18 bases between. Germline V CDR1 and CDR2: MNHEY, SVGEGT. The CDR3 is made up of 16 amino acids.

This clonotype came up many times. The CDR3 loop is CASSQVRTESYEQYF. CDR3 nucleotides: TGCGCCAGCAGCCAAGTGAGGACGGAGAGCTACGAGCAGTACTTC. J is TRBJ2-7 and V is TRBV4-1; no reliable D call. Germline assignment: CDR1 MGHRA and CDR2 YSYEKL. The CDR3 contains 15 residues. The V end was cut by 1 base, the J end by 3 bases, with 13 bases between.

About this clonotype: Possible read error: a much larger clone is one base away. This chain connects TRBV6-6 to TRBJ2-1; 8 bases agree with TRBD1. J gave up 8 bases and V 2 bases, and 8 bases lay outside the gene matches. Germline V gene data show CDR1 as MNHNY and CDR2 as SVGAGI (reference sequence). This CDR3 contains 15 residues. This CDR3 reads CASSYVGQGGDEQFF. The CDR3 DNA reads TGTGCCAGCAGTTACGTAGGACAGGGTGGAGATGAGCAGTTCTTC.

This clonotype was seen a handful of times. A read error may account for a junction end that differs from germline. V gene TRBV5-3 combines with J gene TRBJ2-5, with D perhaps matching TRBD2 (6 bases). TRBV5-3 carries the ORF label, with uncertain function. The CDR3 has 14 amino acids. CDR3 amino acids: CASSLELASETQYF. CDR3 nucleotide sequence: TGTGCCAGCAGCTTGGAGCTAGCGTCTGAGACCCAGTACTTC.

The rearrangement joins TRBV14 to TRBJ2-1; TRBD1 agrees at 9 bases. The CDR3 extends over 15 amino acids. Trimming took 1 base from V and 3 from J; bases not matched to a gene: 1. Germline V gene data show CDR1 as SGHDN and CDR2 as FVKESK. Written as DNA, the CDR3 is TGTGCCAGCAGCCAAGTGACAGGGGGCTACAATGAGCAGTTCTTC. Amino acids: CASSQVTGGYNEQFF. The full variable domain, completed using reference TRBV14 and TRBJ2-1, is EAGVTQFPSHSVIEKGQTVTLRCDPISGHDNLYWYRRVMGKEIKFLLHFVKESKQDESGMPNNRFLAERTGGTYSTLKVQPAELEDSGVYFCASSQVTGGYNEQFFGPGTRLTVL.